This T cell receptor beta chain is drawn from a study of blood T cell repertoires in COVID-19. Study-wide background: The United States, Italy and Spain provided the acute and convalescent COVID-19 samples. The analysed material was cDNA or gDNA that came from T cells, B-cell-depleted T cells, or PBMCs.

Germline loops: CDR1 MGHDK, CDR2 SYGVNS. The CDR3 has 14 amino acids. The ends were cut back, 2 bases at V and 7 bases at J, with 9 bases in the middle. In the source study's methods: Amplification with reference gene primers provided the estimates of nucleated cell counts. Clones were sequenced by immunoSEQ multiplex PCR, and TCRdb holds only the in-frame ones, with some missing. D and trimming were read from the DNA, whereas the V and J calls and clone size are those reported in that table. The sample lists some 50,000 clones; approximately 85% were seen once. By share, this clone ranks as medium-sized.

The receptor was isolated from a human donor in a cohort sampled during active COVID-19. The donor label of this sample is uncertain. This rearrangement joins TRBV25-1 to TRBJ1-6; the D gene is possibly TRBD1 (5 bases). Sequencing used peripheral blood. For the CDR3, the DNA is TGTGCCAGCAGTGAAGGAGGGGACAATTCACCCCTCCACTTT. Amino acid sequence: CASSEGGDNSPLHF.